The clone carrying this T cell receptor (beta chain) was counted only a few times. What it binds is unknown. This sample is part of a study of T-cell memory formation after mild COVID-19. This CDR3 comprises 13 residues. V shed 5 bases and J shed 8 bases, with 15 bases lying between them. Study outcomes and limitations: In pre-infection memory, a portion of responding clones appeared, which suggested that cross-reactive memory joined. The study found contracting CD4+ clones mainly in CM and EM and contracting CD8+ clones in EMRA.

TCRdb passed the 5' RACE reads through MiXCR, listing each CDR3 protein once. The sample contains around 53,000 distinct CDR3 sequences, less than 15% of which appear only once. Sequencing was done on a sample of PBMCs or a T cell subset sorted from them (not recorded which). The receptor was derived from a man aged 18 to 29 who had mild COVID-19 (a few samples of this study predate the infection). Cell type and time point are not known. The V and J genes are TRBV12-3 or TRBV12-4 and TRBJ1-2, with D maybe TRBD1 (5 bases). CDR3 DNA sequence: TGTGCCAGCAGTCCGCCGACAGTCAGCGGCTACACCTTC. Translation gives CASSPPTVSGYTF.